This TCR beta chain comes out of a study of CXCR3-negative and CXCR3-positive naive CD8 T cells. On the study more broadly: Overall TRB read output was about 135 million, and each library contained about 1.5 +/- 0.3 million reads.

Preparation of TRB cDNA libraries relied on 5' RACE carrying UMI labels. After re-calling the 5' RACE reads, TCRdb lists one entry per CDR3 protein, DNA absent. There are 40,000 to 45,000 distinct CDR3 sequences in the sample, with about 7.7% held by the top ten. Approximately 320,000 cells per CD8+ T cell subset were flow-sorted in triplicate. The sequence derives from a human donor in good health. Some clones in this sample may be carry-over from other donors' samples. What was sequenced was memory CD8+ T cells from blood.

This CDR3 reads CASSLGEGSSYNEQFF. This chain uses TRBV4-1 with TRBJ2-1. This CDR3 is built from 16 residues. Germline V gives CDR1 MGHRA, CDR2 YSYEKL.